Listed below are T cell receptor beta chains from one sample, sequenced in a study of graft-versus-host responses after intestinal transplantation. Their recognized antigens are unknown. The assay was immunoSEQ multiplex PCR, and TCRdb's table has in-frame clones only and misses some. The profile covers 65,000 to 100,000 clones, with under 95% appearing a single time and about 0.4% taken by the ten largest. Here the sequenced sample was unstimulated CD8+ T cells sorted from spleen or lymph node cells, taken before transplant. The receptors were gathered from a human donor who was the organ donor for an intestinal transplant. CDR3s include the opening cysteine and the closing phenylalanine or tryptophan. The order of the fields is V gene, clone size, J gene, D gene, CDR3 protein, CDR3 DNA. The D gene is left open where the match is weak. Size tells how often a clone was seen (once, few, many) or the class of an expanded clone, and some rows leave it out.

>TRBV7-9|NA|TRBJ2-1|TRBD2
CASSLATSGGYNEQFF
TGTGCCAGCAGCTTAGCGACTAGCGGGGGATACAATGAGCAGTTCTTC
>TRBV7-8|NA|TRBJ2-1|TRBD1
CASSWDRGPPMYNEQFF
TGTGCCAGCAGCTGGGACAGGGGGCCGCCGATGTACAATGAGCAGTTCTTC
>TRBV5-6|few|TRBJ1-1|NA
CASSLLNTEAFF
TGTGCCAGCAGTTTATTGAACACTGAAGCTTTCTTT
>TRBV27|NA|TRBJ2-7|TRBD1
CASSFGTGGYEQYF
TGTGCCAGCAGTTTTGGGACAGGGGGCTACGAGCAGTACTTC
>TRBV4-3|NA|TRBJ2-7|NA
CASSLDIPPSSYEQYF
TGCGCCAGCAGCCTTGACATTCCCCCGAGCTCCTACGAGCAGTACTTC
>TRBV19|NA|TRBJ2-1|TRBD2
CASSIVAGGANEQFF
TGTGCCAGTAGTATCGTGGCGGGGGGAGCCAATGAGCAGTTCTTC
>TRBV4-3|once|TRBJ2-2|NA
CASSLHRVAGGTGELFF
TGCGCCAGCAGCCTCCACAGGGTGGCCGGTGGCACCGGGGAGCTGTTTTTT
>TRBV4-1|NA|TRBJ1-2|NA
CASSQEAGRTYGYTF
TGCGCCAGCAGCCAAGAGGCGGGCAGGACCTATGGCTACACCTTC
>TRBV27|NA|TRBJ1-1|TRBD1
CASSWSAGQMNTEAFF
TGTGCCAGCAGTTGGAGTGCGGGACAGATGAACACTGAAGCTTTCTTT
>TRBV6-5|NA|TRBJ2-1|NA
CASSYVQASYNEQFF
TGTGCCAGCAGTTACGTCCAGGCCTCATACAATGAGCAGTTCTTC
>TRBV27|NA|TRBJ1-3|NA
CASSLSGGGGNTIYF
TGTGCCAGCAGTTTATCGGGGGGGGGTGGAAACACCATATATTTT
>TRBV13|NA|TRBJ1-1|TRBD1
CASSLAGGIDTEAFF
TGTGCCAGCTCCCTCGCAGGGGGCATCGACACTGAAGCTTTCTTT
>TRBV4-2|NA|TRBJ2-4|TRBD2
CASSHGTSGGLAKNIQYF
TGTGCCAGCAGCCACGGGACTAGCGGGGGTCTAGCCAAAAACATTCAGTACTTC
>TRBV5-1|NA|TRBJ1-2|TRBD1
CASSPGTANYGYTF
TGCGCCAGCAGCCCCGGGACAGCTAACTATGGCTACACCTTC
>TRBV5-1|NA|TRBJ2-3|NA
CASSHAGDTQYF
TGCGCCAGCAGCCACGCAGGGGATACGCAGTATTTT
>TRBV18|NA|TRBJ1-1|NA
CASSPHGGTTEAFF
TGTGCCAGCTCACCACACGGGGGAACCACTGAAGCTTTCTTT
>TRBV4-2|once|TRBJ1-5|NA
CASSQEVGNPQHF
TGTGCCAGCAGCCAAGAGGTGGGCAATCCCCAGCATTTT
>TRBV4-1|NA|TRBJ2-2|NA
CASSATGSTGELFF
TGCGCCAGCAGTGCCACAGGGAGCACCGGGGAGCTGTTTTTT
>TRBV19|NA|TRBJ2-1|NA
CASSIDQDSIIEEQFF
TGTGCCAGTAGTATAGATCAGGACAGTATAATCGAGGAGCAGTTCTTC
>TRBV28|NA|TRBJ2-5|TRBD2
CASRVAGIAGGPRETQYF
TGTGCCAGCAGGGTAGCCGGGATAGCGGGGGGTCCCCGGGAGACCCAGTACTTC
>TRBV30|NA|TRBJ2-2|NA
CAWSYMNTGELFF
TGTGCCTGGTCTTACATGAACACCGGGGAGCTGTTTTTT
>TRBV7-2|NA|TRBJ1-4|TRBD1
CASSPGTAFATNEKLFF
TGTGCCAGCAGCCCTGGGACAGCCTTTGCAACTAATGAAAAACTGTTTTTT
>TRBV9|NA|TRBJ2-5|TRBD2
CASSTPLAGGPGETQYF
TGTGCCAGCAGCACCCCTTTAGCGGGGGGGCCGGGGGAGACCCAGTACTTC
>TRBV27|NA|TRBJ2-7|NA
CATATGGHEQYF
TGTGCCACGGCAACTGGAGGCCACGAGCAGTACTTC
>TRBV19|NA|TRBJ1-1|TRBD1
CASSIGQGARDTEAFF
TGTGCCAGTAGTATCGGGCAGGGGGCGCGGGACACTGAAGCTTTCTTT
>TRBV28|NA|TRBJ1-1|NA
CASILRREYDTEAFF
TGTGCCAGCATTTTAAGGAGGGAATACGACACTGAAGCTTTCTTT
>TRBV27|NA|TRBJ2-5|TRBD2
CASSLGGGGETQYF
TGTGCCAGCAGTTTAGGCGGGGGAGGGGAGACCCAGTACTTC
>TRBV4-1|NA|TRBJ2-3|TRBD2
CASSHQPNGGGDTQYF
TGCGCCAGCAGCCATCAGCCCAACGGGGGGGGAGATACGCAGTATTTT
>TRBV27|NA|TRBJ2-3|NA
CASSWVAASTDTQYF
TGTGCCAGCAGTTGGGTAGCGGCTAGCACAGATACGCAGTATTTT
>TRBV15|NA|TRBJ2-1|NA
CATSGKRGNEQFF
TGTGCCACCAGCGGAAAGCGCGGGAATGAGCAGTTCTTC
>TRBV18|NA|TRBJ1-1|TRBD1
CASSPYSGGTEAFF
TGTGCCAGCTCACCTTACTCAGGGGGGACTGAAGCTTTCTTT
>TRBV6-9|NA|TRBJ2-7|TRBD1
CASSNHGDRGLNEQYF
TGTGCCAGCAGCAACCATGGGGACAGGGGGCTTAACGAGCAGTACTTC
>TRBV20-1|NA|TRBJ1-1|NA
CSARATRAFF
TGCAGTGCTAGGGCAACGAGGGCTTTCTTT
>TRBV9|NA|TRBJ1-2|NA
CASSPRQDYGYTF
TGTGCCAGCAGCCCTCGACAGGACTATGGCTACACCTTC
>TRBV15|NA|TRBJ2-5|NA
CATSPSGGQGETQYF
TGTGCCACCAGCCCCTCCGGGGGGCAAGGGGAGACCCAGTACTTC
>TRBV7-9|NA|TRBJ2-1|TRBD2
CASSFPERGRGNEQFF
TGTGCCAGCAGCTTCCCGGAGCGGGGGAGGGGCAATGAGCAGTTCTTC
>TRBV6-5|NA|TRBJ2-5|NA
CASSPDRDQETQYF
TGTGCCAGCAGCCCCGACAGAGATCAAGAGACCCAGTACTTC
>TRBV11-2|NA|TRBJ1-1|TRBD1
CASSLYTGGPEAFF
TGTGCCAGCAGCTTATATACAGGGGGCCCTGAAGCTTTCTTT
>TRBV6-6|NA|TRBJ1-1|NA
CASSYPHEGGNTEAFF
TGTGCCAGCAGTTACCCGCATGAGGGTGGGAACACTGAAGCTTTCTTT
>TRBV7-7|NA|TRBJ1-6|NA
CAVSRRVTYNSPLHF
TGTGCCGTCAGCCGGAGGGTCACCTATAATTCACCCCTCCACTTT
>TRBV15|NA|TRBJ2-7|TRBD1
CATGGRAYEQYF
TGTGCCACAGGGGGCAGGGCATACGAGCAGTACTTC
>TRBV9|NA|TRBJ2-2|TRBD1
CAVGTGDTGELFF
TGTGCGGTCGGGACAGGGGACACCGGGGAGCTGTTTTTT
>TRBV6-1|once|TRBJ1-6|TRBD1
CASSGTGGNSPLHF
TGTGCCAGCAGTGGGACAGGGGGTAATTCACCCCTCCACTTT
>TRBV19|NA|TRBJ1-5|TRBD1
CASSIGQGAGQPQHF
TGTGCCAGTAGTATAGGACAGGGGGCAGGTCAGCCCCAGCATTTT
>TRBV4-3|NA|TRBJ1-2|NA
CASSQLQGPNYGYTF
TGCGCCAGCAGCCAACTGCAGGGTCCTAACTATGGCTACACCTTC
>TRBV4-2|NA|TRBJ2-2|TRBD2
CASSLPPSGGENYRELFF
TGTGCCAGCAGCCTTCCGCCTAGCGGGGGGGAAAATTACCGGGAGCTGTTTTTT
>TRBV7-9|once|TRBJ1-4|NA
CASSLLDTPTINWDEKLFF
TGTGCCAGCAGCCTATTGGATACACCTACTATCAACTGGGATGAAAAACTGTTTTTT
>TRBV19|NA|TRBJ1-5|NA
CASSMSRAGSNQPQHF
TGTGCCAGTAGTATGTCCAGGGCCGGTAGCAATCAGCCCCAGCATTTT
>TRBV19|NA|TRBJ1-3|TRBD1
CDRDSCSGNTIYF
TGTGACCGGGACAGTTGCTCTGGAAACACCATATATTTT
>TRBV14|NA|TRBJ2-7|TRBD2
CASSPNFQRGHYEQYF
TGTGCCAGCAGCCCCAACTTCCAGCGGGGGCATTACGAGCAGTACTTC